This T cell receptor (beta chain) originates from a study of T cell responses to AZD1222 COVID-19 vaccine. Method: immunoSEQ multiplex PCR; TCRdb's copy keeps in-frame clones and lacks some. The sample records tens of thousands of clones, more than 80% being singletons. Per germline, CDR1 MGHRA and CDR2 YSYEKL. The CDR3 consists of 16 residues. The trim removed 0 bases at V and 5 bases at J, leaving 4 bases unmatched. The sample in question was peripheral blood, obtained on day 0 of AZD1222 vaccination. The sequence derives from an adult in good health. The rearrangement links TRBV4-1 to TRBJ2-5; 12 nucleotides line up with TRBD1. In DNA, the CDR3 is TGCGCCAGCAGCCAAGAAGGGACAGGGGGCCCTGAGACCCAGTACTTC. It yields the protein CASSQEGTGGPETQYF.